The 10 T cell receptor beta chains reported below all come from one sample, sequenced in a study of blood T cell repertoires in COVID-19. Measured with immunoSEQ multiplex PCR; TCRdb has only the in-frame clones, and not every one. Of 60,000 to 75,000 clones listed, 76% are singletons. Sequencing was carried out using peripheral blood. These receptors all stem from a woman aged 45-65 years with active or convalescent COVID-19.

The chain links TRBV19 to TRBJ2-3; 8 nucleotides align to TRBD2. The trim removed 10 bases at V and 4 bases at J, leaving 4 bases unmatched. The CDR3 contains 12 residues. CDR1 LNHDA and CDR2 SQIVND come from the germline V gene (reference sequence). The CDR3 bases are TGTGCCACAGGACTAGCCGCAGATACGCAGTATTTT. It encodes CATGLAADTQYF. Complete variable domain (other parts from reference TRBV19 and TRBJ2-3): DGGITQSPKYLFRKEGQNVTLSCEQNLNHDAMYWYRQDPGQGLRLIYYSQIVNDFQKGDIAEGYSVSREKKESFPLTVTSAQKNPTAFYLCATGLAADTQYFGPGTRLTVL.

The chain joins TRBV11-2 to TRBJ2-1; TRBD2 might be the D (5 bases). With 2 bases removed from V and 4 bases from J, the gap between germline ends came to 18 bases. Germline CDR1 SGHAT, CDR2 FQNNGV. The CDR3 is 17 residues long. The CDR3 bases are TGTGCCAGCAGCTTAAGGTGGGAGCCGCCATCATACAATGAGCAGTTCTTC. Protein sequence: CASSLRWEPPSYNEQFF.

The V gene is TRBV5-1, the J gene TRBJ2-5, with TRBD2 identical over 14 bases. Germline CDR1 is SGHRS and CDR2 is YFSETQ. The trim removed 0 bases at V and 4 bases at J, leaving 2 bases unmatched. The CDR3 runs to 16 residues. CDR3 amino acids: CASSLGGLAGAETQYF. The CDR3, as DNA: TGCGCCAGCAGCTTGGGGGGACTAGCGGGAGCAGAGACCCAGTACTTC. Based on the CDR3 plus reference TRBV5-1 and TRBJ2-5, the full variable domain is KAGVTQTPRYLIKTRGQQVTLSCSPISGHRSVSWYQQTPGQGLQFLFEYFSETQRNKGNFPGRFSGRQFSNSRSEMNVSTLELGDSALYLCASSLGGLAGAETQYFGPGTRLLVL.

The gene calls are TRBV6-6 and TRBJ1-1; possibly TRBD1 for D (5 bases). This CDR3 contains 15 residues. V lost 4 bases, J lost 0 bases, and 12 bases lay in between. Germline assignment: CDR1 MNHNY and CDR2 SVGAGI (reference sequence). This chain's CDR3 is CASSSFPGLNTEAFF. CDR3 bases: TGTGCCAGCAGTTCCTTTCCAGGGTTGAACACTGAAGCTTTCTTT.

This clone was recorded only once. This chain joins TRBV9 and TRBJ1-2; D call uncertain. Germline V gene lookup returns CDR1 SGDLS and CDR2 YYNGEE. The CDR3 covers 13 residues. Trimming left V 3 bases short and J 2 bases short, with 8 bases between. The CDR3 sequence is CASSAGENYGYTF. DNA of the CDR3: TGTGCCAGCAGCGCTGGGGAGAACTATGGCTACACCTTC.

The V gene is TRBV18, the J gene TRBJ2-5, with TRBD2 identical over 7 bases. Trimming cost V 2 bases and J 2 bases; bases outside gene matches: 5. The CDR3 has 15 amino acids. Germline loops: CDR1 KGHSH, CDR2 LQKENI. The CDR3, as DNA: TGTGCCAGCTCACCAGCGGGAGCAGGTCAAGAGACCCAGTACTTC. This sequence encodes CASSPAGAGQETQYF. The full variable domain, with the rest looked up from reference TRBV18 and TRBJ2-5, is NAGVMQNPRHLVRRRGQEARLRCSPMKGHSHVYWYRQLPEEGLKFMVYLQKENIIDESGMPKERFSAEFPKEGPSILRIQQVVRGDSAAYFCASSPAGAGQETQYFGPGTRLLVL.

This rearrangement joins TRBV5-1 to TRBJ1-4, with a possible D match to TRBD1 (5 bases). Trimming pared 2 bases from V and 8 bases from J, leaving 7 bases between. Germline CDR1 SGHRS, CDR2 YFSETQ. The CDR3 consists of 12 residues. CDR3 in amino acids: CASSLTGEKLFF. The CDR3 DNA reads TGCGCCAGCAGCTTAACAGGCGAAAAACTGTTTTTT.

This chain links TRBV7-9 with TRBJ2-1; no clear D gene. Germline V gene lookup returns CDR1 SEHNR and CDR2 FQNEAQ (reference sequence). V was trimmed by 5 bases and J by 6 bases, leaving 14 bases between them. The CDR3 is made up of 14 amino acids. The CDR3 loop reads CASSQLDSGNEQFF. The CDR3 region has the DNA TGTGCCAGCAGCCAACTTGACTCGGGCAATGAGCAGTTCTTC. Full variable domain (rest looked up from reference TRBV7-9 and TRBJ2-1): DTGVSQNPRHKITKRGQNVTFRCDPISEHNRLYWYRQTLGQGPEFLTYFQNEAQLEKSRLLSDRFSAERPKGSFSTLEIQRTEQGDSAMYLCASSQLDSGNEQFFGPGTRLTVL.

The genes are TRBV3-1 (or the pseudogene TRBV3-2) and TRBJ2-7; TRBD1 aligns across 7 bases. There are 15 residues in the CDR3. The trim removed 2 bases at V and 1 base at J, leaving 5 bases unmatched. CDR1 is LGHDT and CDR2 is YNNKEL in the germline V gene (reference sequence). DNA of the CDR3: TGTGCCAGCAGCCAAAGGGGGCAGTTATCCTACGAGCAGTACTTC. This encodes CASSQRGQLSYEQYF.

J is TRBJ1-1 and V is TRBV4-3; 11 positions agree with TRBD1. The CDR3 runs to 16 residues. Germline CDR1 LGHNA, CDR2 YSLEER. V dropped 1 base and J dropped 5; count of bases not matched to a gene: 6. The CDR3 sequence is CASSQGLGTGGTEAFF. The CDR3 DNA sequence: TGCGCCAGCAGCCAAGGTTTGGGGACAGGGGGTACTGAAGCTTTCTTT.